The 23 T cell receptor beta chains given below trace back to one sample, sequenced in a study of T cells in Graves' hyperthyroidism and ophthalmopathy (dated by TCRdb to the late 2010s). The library was obtained by multiplex PCR. This sample was sequenced with an Illumina HiSeq 2000. Amplification of TCR beta CDR3 regions was carried out from RNA transcripts. For the first round of RT-PCR on the TCR CDR3, the HTBI primer set was used together with the Qiagen OneStep RT-PCR kit. TCRdb reran the public reads through fastp at Q25 and MiXCR, keeping productive beta chains. Identical CDR3 protein sequences are pooled into one entry, listed with their most common genes and DNA. For this sample there are about 400,000 distinct CDR3 sequences; roughly 13% appear just once. Of the sample, over 25% is held by the ten largest clones. Sequenced: blood. The receptors here all came from a man aged 50 to 60 with Graves' ophthalmopathy.

This clonotype was picked up many times. V is TRBV20-1 and J is TRBJ1-1; tentatively, D is TRBD1 (6 bases). Trimming cost V 1 base and J 3 bases, with 12 bases left between them. CDR1 and CDR2 (germline): DFQATT, SNEGSKA (reference sequence). This CDR3 region has 14 residues. CDR3 nucleotides: TGCAGTGCTAGAGGGGACACCTCGTACACTGAAGCTTTCTTT. Residues: CSARGDTSYTEAFF.

This chain joins TRBV7-2 and TRBJ2-7, with 9 bases that match TRBD1. J gave up 4 bases and V 5 bases, and 9 bases lay outside the gene matches. Germline lookup yields CDR1 SGHTA and CDR2 FQGNSA. This CDR3 is built from 15 residues. In DNA form, the CDR3 reads TGTGCCAGCAGCAAAGATACAGGGGGCGGTTACGAGCAGTACTTC. It is translated as CASSKDTGGGYEQYF.

This clonotype was observed a handful of times. The chain is built from TRBV29-1 and TRBJ1-2, with D possibly being TRBD1 (6 bases). CDR1 SQVTM and CDR2 ANQGSEA come from the germline V gene. The CDR3 totals 12 residues. Trimming stripped 6 bases from V and 8 bases from J, with 16 bases between. CDR3 bases: TGCAGCGTGGAAACAGGGAGTTTCGGCTACACCTTC. It specifies CSVETGSFGYTF.

The rearrangement links TRBV19 to TRBJ1-2; possibly TRBD1 for D (5 bases). The V gene's germline CDR1 is LNHDA and CDR2 SQIVND (reference sequence). The CDR3 runs to 12 residues. The V and J ends lost 10 bases and 2 bases respectively, with 11 bases between them. CDR3 amino acids: CATLTVNYGYTF. The CDR3 nucleotides are TGTGCCACTTTGACAGTCAACTATGGCTACACCTTC. The whole variable domain, filled in from reference TRBV19 and TRBJ1-2, reads DGGITQSPKYLFRKEGQNVTLSCEQNLNHDAMYWYRQDPGQGLRLIYYSQIVNDFQKGDIAEGYSVSREKKESFPLTVTSAQKNPTAFYLCATLTVNYGYTFGSGTRLTVV.

The CDR3 sequence: CASSRGDSGTQYF. The CDR3 DNA reads TGTGCCAGCAGCCGGGGGGACAGCGGTACGCAGTATTTT. The V gene is TRBV3-1, the J gene TRBJ2-3, with a possible D match to TRBD1 (7 bases). CDR3 length: 13 amino acids. Germline V gene lookup returns CDR1 LGHDT and CDR2 YNNKEL (reference sequence). Trimming shortened V by 4 bases and J by 8 bases, and 13 bases separated the two germline ends.

Details on this clonotype: A much larger clone lies one base from this, so it may be a read error. The V gene is TRBV5-1, the J gene TRBJ2-1, with D possibly being TRBD1 or TRBD2 (5 bases each). The CDR3 extends over 13 amino acids. The germline V gene has CDR1 SGHRS and CDR2 YFSETQ. The CDR3 is CVSSLGWGNEQFF. The DNA of the CDR3 is TGCGTCAGCAGCTTGGGGTGGGGGAATGAGCAGTTCTTC.

The rearrangement uses TRBV18 and TRBJ2-5; 9 bases are a match to TRBD2. Germline V gives CDR1 KGHSH, CDR2 LQKENI. The CDR3 sequence is 15 residues long. J lost 4 bases, V lost 4 bases, and 7 bases had no gene match. CDR3 protein: CASSLERGARETQYF. The DNA for the CDR3 is TGTGCCAGCTCACTGGAGCGGGGGGCTCGAGAGACCCAGTACTTC.

This clonotype appeared many times. The chain links TRBV12-3 or TRBV12-4 to TRBJ1-5; 7 nucleotides line up with TRBD1. V gave up 4 bases and J gave up 4 bases; unmatched junction bases: 4. There are 14 residues in the CDR3. CDR3 residues: CASSSSGQNQPQHF. The CDR3 DNA reads TGTGCCAGCAGTTCCTCGGGACAGAATCAGCCCCAGCATTTT.

The CDR3 loop reads CAISGRTSEQYF. The CDR3 coding sequence is TGTGCCATCAGTGGGAGGACTAGCGAGCAGTACTTC. This chain connects TRBV10-3 to TRBJ2-7; the match to TRBD2 covers 7 bases. Per germline, CDR1 ENHRY and CDR2 SYGVKD. Trimming took 4 bases from V and 6 from J; bases not matched to a gene: 3. This CDR3 is built from 12 residues.

The V gene is TRBV10-3, the J gene TRBJ1-2; D is perhaps TRBD1 (6 bases). The CDR3 covers 14 residues. The germline V gene encodes CDR1 ENHRY and CDR2 SYGVKD. Deletions cut 6 bases from V and 4 bases from J, with 15 bases between. In DNA, the CDR3 is TGTGCCATCAGGGGCGGGGGGCGCCTCTATGGCTACACCTTC. Protein: CAIRGGGRLYGYTF.

The chain links TRBV7-2 to TRBJ2-7; no firm D call. CDR1 SGHTA and CDR2 FQGNSA come from the germline V gene. Between the trimmed V and J ends, which lost 4 bases and 6 bases, there was a span of 16 bases. This CDR3 is 14 amino acids long. CDR3: CASSSALGWGEQYF. The CDR3 DNA is TGTGCCAGCAGCTCAGCTCTTGGGTGGGGCGAGCAGTACTTC.

V and J are TRBV7-9 and TRBJ2-7; no clear D gene. This CDR3 is built from 12 residues. From germline, CDR1 is SEHNR and CDR2 FQNEAQ (reference sequence). V was shortened by 4 bases and J by 12 bases, with 16 bases between the two germline ends. The CDR3 bases are TGTGCCAGCAGCTCTCAGGCTCCTCGTCGGTACTTC. Its protein product is CASSSQAPRRYF.

As to this clonotype: A clone one base away is much larger, so this may be a read error. The V and J genes are TRBV28 and TRBJ2-3; D call uncertain. Germline V gene lookup returns CDR1 MDHEN and CDR2 SYDVKM. The CDR3 loop spans 15 amino acids. CDR3 amino acids: CASSLETSSADAQYF. The CDR3 coding sequence is TGTGCCAGCAGTTTAGAAACCAGTTCGGCAGATGCGCAGTATTTT.

In its sample, this clonotype was seen a few times. This sequence joins TRBV28 and TRBJ2-4; 7 bases line up with TRBD1. The CDR3 consists of 13 residues. The V segment lost 6 bases and the J segment 2 bases; nucleotides outside the gene matches: 1. Germline lookup yields CDR1 MDHEN and CDR2 SYDVKM. CDR3: CASRQGSKNIQYF. CDR3 sequence (DNA): TGTGCCAGCAGACAGGGGTCCAAAAACATTCAGTACTTC.

This clonotype was counted ten times or more. The gene calls are TRBV27 and TRBJ2-3, with TRBD1 identical over 9 bases. CDR1 is MNHEY, CDR2 SMNVEV, per germline (reference sequence). The CDR3 runs to 15 residues. J lost 7 bases, V lost 2 bases, and 7 bases had no gene match. DNA of the CDR3: TGTGCCAGCAGTTTAAACAGGGGGCAGGGAAATACGCAGTATTTT. Residues: CASSLNRGQGNTQYF.

In its sample, this clonotype was seen many times. The chain recombines TRBV2 with TRBJ2-7; D uncertain. The V and J ends lost 4 bases and 3 bases respectively, with 10 bases between them. There are 13 residues in the CDR3. Germline loops: CDR1 SNHLY, CDR2 FYNNEI. In DNA, the CDR3 is TGTGCCAGCAGTGGTGGCGGATACTACGAGCAGTACTTC. It translates to CASSGGGYYEQYF.

This clonotype was picked up many times. The rearrangement joins TRBV14 to TRBJ2-3; TRBD1 agrees at 9 bases. This CDR3 has 15 amino acids. Germline V gene lookup returns CDR1 SGHDN and CDR2 FVKESK. The V segment lost 4 bases and the J segment 4 bases; nucleotides outside the gene matches: 6. The CDR3 region is CASSPQGTGSDTQYF. CDR3 DNA: TGTGCCAGCAGCCCTCAGGGGACAGGGTCAGATACGCAGTATTTT.

This clonotype was detected ten times or more. This chain joins TRBV3-1 and TRBJ2-7, with 9 bases lining up with TRBD1. V was pared by 4 bases and J by 2 bases, with 3 bases of the junction left unmatched. Germline CDR1 LGHDT, CDR2 YNNKEL (reference sequence). The CDR3 contains 14 residues. CDR3 sequence reads: CASSRGTGTYEQYF. The CDR3 region has the DNA TGTGCCAGCAGCCGCGGGACAGGGACCTACGAGCAGTACTTC.

This clonotype was observed many times. The gene calls are TRBV30 and TRBJ1-1; unclear D gene. The CDR3 is 14 amino acids. Germline CDR1 is GTSNPN and CDR2 is SVGIG (reference sequence). The ends were cut back, 4 bases at V and 2 bases at J, with 14 bases in the middle. CDR3 residues: CAWIRRHLNTEAFF. The DNA for the CDR3 is TGTGCCTGGATTCGGCGACATCTTAACACTGAAGCTTTCTTT.

There are many counts of this clonotype. V is TRBV28 and J is TRBJ2-1; no clear D gene. The CDR3 covers 15 residues. Germline V gene data show CDR1 as MDHEN and CDR2 as SYDVKM. Trimming took 5 bases from V and 5 from J, leaving 16 bases between them. This chain's CDR3 is CASSRRSWANNEQFF. As DNA, the CDR3 is TGTGCCAGCAGTAGGAGATCATGGGCTAACAATGAGCAGTTCTTC. Drawing the rest from reference TRBV28 and TRBJ2-1, the complete variable domain is DVKVTQSSRYLVKRTGEKVFLECVQDMDHENMFWYRQDPGLGLRLIYFSYDVKMKEKGDIPEGYSVSREKKERFSLILESASTNQTSMYLCASSRRSWANNEQFFGPGTRLTVL.

There are many counts of this clonotype. The chain carries TRBV12-3 or TRBV12-4 and TRBJ2-1; 13 bases align to TRBD2. The CDR3 has 20 amino acids. The V gene end was trimmed by 4 bases and the J gene end by 0 bases; junction bases not matched to a gene: 12. For the CDR3, the DNA is TGTGCCAGCAGTTCGACCGGGACTAGCGGGACCAAGAGCTCCTACAATGAGCAGTTCTTC. This codes for CASSSTGTSGTKSSYNEQFF.

This chain links TRBV12-3 or TRBV12-4 with TRBJ1-1; a weak D match, TRBD1 (6 bases). This CDR3 comprises 14 residues. Between the trimmed V and J ends, which lost 0 bases and 4 bases, there was a span of 9 bases. The CDR3 is CASSLAGGSTEAFF. Written as DNA, the CDR3 is TGTGCCAGCAGTTTAGCAGGGGGAAGCACTGAAGCTTTCTTT.

At least ten counts were recorded for this clonotype. This sequence joins TRBV18 and TRBJ1-4; D gene ambiguous. Germline V gene lookup returns CDR1 KGHSH and CDR2 LQKENI. V was shortened by 4 bases and J by 6 bases, with 9 bases between the two germline ends. The CDR3 consists of 13 residues. CDR3 protein: CASSRVKDEKLFF. CDR3 sequence (DNA): TGTGCCAGCTCACGGGTCAAAGATGAAAAACTGTTTTTT.